This T cell receptor (beta chain) was documented in a study of cytomegalovirus exposure and HLA in healthy donors listed by TCRdb under 2017. Study-level background: An earlier analysis of several hundred of the donors reported approximately 270 Gb of sequence data and approximately 110 million unique TCR beta sequences from 150 million to 200 million T cells. An early release that covered several hundred HLA-typed donors contained around 300 gigabases of sequencing data and some 87 million unique TCR sequences. Of the roughly 400 genotyped donors, roughly 80% fell in the genetic ancestry cluster associated with self-reported Caucasian donors. The study aimed to test whether signatures of past pathogen exposure could be identified by cataloging public T cell receptors. Using immunosequencing, the study profiled T cell repertoires from about 610 subjects and related those repertoires to cytomegalovirus serostatus. Besides the first cohort of some 670 subjects, a separate validation cohort made up of roughly 120 different subjects was used. The study combined high-throughput TCR immunosequencing, statistical association of individual TCRs with disease status, and machine learning to predict cytomegalovirus infection status. A later analysis re-examined previously published TCR beta repertoires from 610 or so donors and added high-resolution HLA genotyping to investigate patterns of TCR occurrence. The later analysis used no new phenotypic data to find candidate immune exposures, relying instead on TCR beta sequences and their occurrence across donors. To decide whether each TCR beta V gene segment behaved as functional or pseudogenic, an earlier analysis of approximately 620 of the donors relied on high-throughput TCR beta sequencing. Donor age, sex, ethnicity and CMV serostatus were collected together with the repertoire data. In a later genetic analysis, genome-wide SNP genotypes for about three fifths of the 666 donors were used, and that subset was treated as a discovery cohort. All discovery cohort repertoires had been generated on a single sequencing platform. Both class I and class II loci were covered by HLA typing, at four-digit resolution. The number of donors typed differed by locus, with 629-630 for A, B, C, DRB1 and DQB1, roughly 550 for DQA1, 600 to 610 for DPA1, and around 430 for DPB1. Roughly five DR-DQ haplotypes were handled as single units for association and clustering because linkage in the cohort was strong. Among roughly 400 genotyped donors of the cohort, an average of roughly 240,000 unique TCR beta nucleotide sequences were sequenced per donor, around 20% of them non-productive. Here is what the overall study found, with its caveats: A later analysis found that HLA-associated TCR beta chains were more clonally expanded and had lower generation probabilities than equally common non-associated chains. In this cohort, only TCR beta chains were sequenced, and detectable features were limited by the absence of alpha or paired-chain data. It was suggested by the authors that the approach could potentially be generalized to other disease states and immunological phenotypes. A cluster of highly shared sequence variants was judged likely to be a technical artifact of the sequencing pipeline. HLA typing was unavailable for some donors at each locus, so association tests used only the typed subset. In a later analysis, several top co-occurrence clusters were reported to appear linked to parvovirus B19, influenza, CMV and Epstein-Barr virus. A further reported finding was that TCR beta sequences accurately predicted the HLA-A and HLA-B alleles for most subjects in the first cohort. An association between a missense DCLRE1C variant and V-gene and J-gene trimming of TCR beta chains was found in a later genetic analysis and replicated in an independent cohort. Correlated functional status among segregating V segments might reflect linkage disequilibrium, but an unknown experimental factor could not be ruled out. Because counts were too low, seventeen rarely observed V segments, including chromosome 9 orphons, were excluded from the earlier analysis of under 650 of the donors. A later analysis found that TCR association rates varied across HLA loci, with DRB1 alleles showing the most associated TCRs and HLA-C alleles the fewest. In the study, about 150 TCR beta chains were listed as associated with cytomegalovirus. In vitro tests confirmed that a few of the cytomegalovirus-associated TCR beta chains recognize cytomegalovirus antigens. Because the 87-base-pair reads could not distinguish some IMGT-functional V segments, including TRBV6-2 and TRBV6-3, those segments were excluded. The only immune exposure information available for the cohort was CMV serostatus. Cytomegalovirus status was reported to be diagnosed by the classifier with high specificity and sensitivity in both the original and validation cohorts. Sequencing depth was assumed to be roughly uniform across donors in the presence/absence analyses, though that assumption may not hold. Strong co-occurrence of HLA alleles, especially DR and DQ, made assigning TCR associations to individual alleles difficult. A later genetic analysis reported fewer N-insertions in productive TCRs among donors in an Asian-associated ancestry cluster than the roughly 700-donor mean. Most TCR sequences were observed very rarely across donors, whereas some public TCRs were present in many individuals. A later analysis associated roughly 17,000 TCR beta sequences with specific HLA alleles at a false discovery rate of 0.05. According to a later analysis, most CMV-associated TCR beta chains appeared to be HLA-restricted, and the HLA associations seemed to be driven largely by CMV exposure. Broadly in line with IMGT annotations, most TCR beta V segments showed up in productive rearrangements about 87% or about 30% of the time in an earlier analysis of roughly 590 of the donors.

The library was built by means of the immunoSEQ multiplex PCR assay. The multiplex PCR relied on a mix of 60 forward primers for TCR Vbeta segments and 13 reverse primers for TCR Jbeta segments. The CDR3 region of rearranged TCR beta genes was amplified from genomic DNA with a multiplex PCR assay. The Illumina HiSeq System was used to sequence the amplified TCR beta libraries as 87-base-pair reads. The published analysis was carried out like this. In a later analysis, 70 million to 95 million unique TCR beta chains were counted across the 690 or so repertoires, and roughly 11 million of these chains were shared by at least two donors. Raw reads were error-corrected and collapsed into unique sequences by a nearest-neighbor algorithm in which closely related sequences were merged to remove PCR and sequencing errors. Alignment of CDR3 sequences to IMGT reference sequences was used to assign V, D and J gene segments. For a sequence to be retained, a match of at least six nucleotides was required to both a V gene segment and a J gene segment. Rearrangements were called productive when the CDR3 lacked stop codons and stayed in frame with V and J; all others were non-productive. Following IMGT convention, CDR3 was defined as the stretch from the second conserved V-encoded cysteine to the conserved J-encoded phenylalanine. Sequences without an unambiguous match to a single V gene segment were excluded from the earlier analysis of a few hundred of the donors. In an earlier analysis of some 590 of the donors, a V segment was called functional when productive rearrangements were above 56.7%, and segregating when the standard deviation between donors exceeded 5%. To diagnose cytomegalovirus status from the catalog of TCR beta chain sequences, a statistical classification framework was built. A later analysis assigned V and J genes by comparing TCR nucleotide sequences with IMGT/GENE-DB human TR gene sequences. A later analysis assigned CDR3 sequences and most-parsimonious VDJ recombination scenarios with the TCRdist pipeline. In a later analysis, each TCR beta chain was defined by its CDR3 amino acid sequence together with its V-gene family, and reads lacking a unique V-gene family were excluded. A later analysis removed 550 to 700 highly shared, low-generation-probability nucleotide sequences to deal with suspected cross-contamination and a sequencing artifact. In a later analysis, a clonal expansion index was calculated for each public chain from normalized within-repertoire ranks of inferred template counts. In a later analysis, generation probabilities were computed with a VDJ recombination model fitted to out-of-frame rearrangements, and the resulting probabilities were checked against IGoR. A later analysis scored TCR-TCR, TCR-HLA and TCR-CMV co-occurrence with hypergeometric tests, applying a repertoire-size bias correction to TCR pairs. To estimate false discovery rates, a later analysis permuted the HLA or CMV assignments 20 times. In a later analysis, co-occurring TCRs were grouped with DBSCAN, and TCRdist sequence similarity was added when clustering was performed within HLA-allele-positive subsets. For co-occurrence clustering, repertoires with fewer than 30,000 or more than 120,000 public chains were excluded, along with 5 or 6 repertoires with anomalous nucleotide sharing. TCRdb holds this immuneACCESS table with in-frame rearrangements only. Some clones are missing; in checked studies, unresolved V genes explain under half, and the rest has no known cause. The V and J calls and clone size are taken from that table; D and trimming were inferred from the DNA. The sample has about 130,000 clones on record, 70% to 80% of them singletons. The ten largest clones represent around 1.2% of the sample.

On this clone itself: The antigen this receptor binds is unknown. A junction boundary mismatches the germline segment, possibly from a read error.

The CDR3, cysteine through phenylalanine, is 16 amino acids long. The read is trimmed to its CDR3 DNA, 48 bases read in frame from base 1. Via the germline V gene, CDR1 is SGHRS and CDR2 YFSETQ. The cohort consisted of approximately 690 healthy bone marrow donors. At the time of sampling, all cohort members were nominally healthy, though unrecorded immune exposures were likely present. The donor was CMV seronegative and belonged to the group of roughly 330 seronegative cohort members. A peripheral blood sample was provided by each donor, and peripheral blood mononuclear cells were used for TCR beta sequencing. The Qiagen DNeasy Blood Extraction Kit was used to extract genomic DNA from the blood cell samples.

Sequencing was done on a sample of PBMCs. The TCR comes from a man between 45 and 60 years old in good health and CMV-seronegative. The sequence links TRBV5-1 to TRBJ2-2; 12 of the junction bases match TRBD1. The CDR3 amino acid sequence is: CASSPGDRGRTGGLFF. The DNA sequence is TGCGCCAGCAGCCCTGGGGACAGGGGGCGCACCGGGGGGCTGTTTTTT. The full variable domain, completed from the reference TRBV5-1 and TRBJ2-2 proteins outside the CDR3, reads KAGVTQTPRYLIKTRGQQVTLSCSPISGHRSVSWYQQTPGQGLQFLFEYFSETQRNKGNFPGRFSGRQFSNSRSEMNVSTLELGDSALYLCASSPGDRGRTGGLFFGEGSRLTVL.